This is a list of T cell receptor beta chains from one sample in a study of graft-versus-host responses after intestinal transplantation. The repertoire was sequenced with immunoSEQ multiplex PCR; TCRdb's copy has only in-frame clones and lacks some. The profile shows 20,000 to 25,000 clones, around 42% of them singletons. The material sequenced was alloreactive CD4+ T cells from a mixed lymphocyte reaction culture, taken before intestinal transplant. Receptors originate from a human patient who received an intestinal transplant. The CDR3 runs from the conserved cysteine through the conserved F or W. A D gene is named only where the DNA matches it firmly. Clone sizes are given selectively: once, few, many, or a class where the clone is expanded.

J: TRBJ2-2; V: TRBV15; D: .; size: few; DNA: TGTGCCACCAGCCCTAGGGGGTGGGCCACCGGGGAGCTGTTTTTT; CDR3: CATSPRGWATGELFF
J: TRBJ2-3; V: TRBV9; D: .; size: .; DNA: TGTGCCAGCAGCGCCTTAGCGGCGAGCACAGATACGCAGTATTTT; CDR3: CASSALAASTDTQYF
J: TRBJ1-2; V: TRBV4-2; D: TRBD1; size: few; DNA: TGTGCCAGCAGCCAACCAGACAGGGGGCTGGGCTATGGCTACACCTTC; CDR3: CASSQPDRGLGYGYTF
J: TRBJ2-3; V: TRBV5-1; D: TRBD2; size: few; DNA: TGCGCCAGCAGCTTGGGGGGACTAGCGGGCTCAGATACGCAGTATTTT; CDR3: CASSLGGLAGSDTQYF
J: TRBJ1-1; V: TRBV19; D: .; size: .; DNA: TGTGCCAGTAGTATGGGGACTGCGCCCAACCCCACTGAAGCTTTCTTT; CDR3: CASSMGTAPNPTEAFF
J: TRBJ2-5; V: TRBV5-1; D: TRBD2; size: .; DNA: TGCGCCAGCAGCCCCTTAGCGGGGGAGGAGACCCAGTACTTC; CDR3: CASSPLAGEETQYF
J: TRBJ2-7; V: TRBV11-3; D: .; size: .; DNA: TGTGCCAGCAGCTCAAGCCTGACTAGGCCTTCCTACGAGCAGTACTTC; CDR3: CASSSSLTRPSYEQYF
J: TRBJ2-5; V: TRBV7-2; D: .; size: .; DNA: TGTGCCAGCAGCCTGGCGGGGGCCCAAGAGACCCAGTACTTC; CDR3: CASSLAGAQETQYF
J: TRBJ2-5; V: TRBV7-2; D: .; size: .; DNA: TGTGCCAGCAGCCCCCATATGGCGTGGAGCCCTGGGGAGACCCAGTACTTC; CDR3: CASSPHMAWSPGETQYF
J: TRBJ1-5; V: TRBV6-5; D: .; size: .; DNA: TGTGCCAGCCGCGCGGGAAGCAATCAGCCCCAGCATTTT; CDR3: CASRAGSNQPQHF
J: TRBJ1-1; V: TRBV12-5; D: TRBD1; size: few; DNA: TGTGCTAGTAGGGACAGCACTGAAGCTTTCTTT; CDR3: CASRDSTEAFF
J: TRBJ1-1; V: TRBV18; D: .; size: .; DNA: TGTGCCAGCTCCCCGAGGGAGGGGAACACTGAAGCTTTCTTT; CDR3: CASSPREGNTEAFF
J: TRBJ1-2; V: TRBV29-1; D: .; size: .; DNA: TGCAGCGTCGTCAGGGGTCCCATTCGAGGCTACACCTTC; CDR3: CSVVRGPIRGYTF
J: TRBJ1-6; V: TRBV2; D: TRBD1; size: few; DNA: TGTGCCAGCAGGGGACAGGGCCTAGATAATTCACCCCTCCACTTT; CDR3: CASRGQGLDNSPLHF
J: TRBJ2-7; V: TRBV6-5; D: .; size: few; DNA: TGTGCCAGCAGTTCTAGACTAGTTGTGAAGGAGCAGTACTTC; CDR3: CASSSRLVVKEQYF
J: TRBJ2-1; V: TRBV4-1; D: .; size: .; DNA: TGCGCCAGCAGCCAAGATGGGGGCAGGAGCCCCAATGAGCAGTTCTTC; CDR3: CASSQDGGRSPNEQFF
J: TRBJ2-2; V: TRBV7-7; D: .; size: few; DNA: TGTGCTAGCAGCTTGGGGGGAACTAACACCGGGGAGCTGTTTTTT; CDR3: CASSLGGTNTGELFF
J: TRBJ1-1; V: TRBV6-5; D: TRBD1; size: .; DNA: TGTGCCAGCAGTTACCGGGGACAGGGGGCGACTGAAGCTTTCTTT; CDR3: CASSYRGQGATEAFF
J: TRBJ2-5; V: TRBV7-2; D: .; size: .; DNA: TGTGCCAGCAGCTTATTAGCCATTATGGCGGGGACCCAGTACTTC; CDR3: CASSLLAIMAGTQYF
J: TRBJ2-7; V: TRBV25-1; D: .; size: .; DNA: TGTGCCAGCAGTGCCCCTTTTGCAGGGCAATACGAGCAGTACTTC; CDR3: CASSAPFAGQYEQYF
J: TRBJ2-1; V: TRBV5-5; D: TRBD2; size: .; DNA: TGTGCCAGCAGCCTCAGGACTAGCCCATACTACAATGAGCAGTTCTTC; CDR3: CASSLRTSPYYNEQFF
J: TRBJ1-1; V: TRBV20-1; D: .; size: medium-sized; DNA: TGCAGTGCTAGGGGGGCGGAAGCTTTCTTT; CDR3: CSARGAEAFF
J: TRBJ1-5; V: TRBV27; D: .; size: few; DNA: TGTGCCAGCAGTTACCAGGGGTATCAGCCCCAGCATTTT; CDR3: CASSYQGYQPQHF
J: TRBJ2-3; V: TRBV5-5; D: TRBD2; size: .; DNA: TGTGCCAGCAGCTTTCGCCTAGCGGGGCCCACAGATACGCAGTATTTT; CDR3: CASSFRLAGPTDTQYF
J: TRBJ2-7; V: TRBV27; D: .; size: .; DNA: TGTGCCAGCAGTTTATTTGCGGGGGCCTCCTACGAGCAGTACTTC; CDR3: CASSLFAGASYEQYF